The 24 T cell receptor beta chains below come from one sample, sequenced in a study of graft-versus-host responses after intestinal transplantation. These receptors' antigens are unknown. The table came from immunoSEQ multiplex PCR; TCRdb's copy has only in-frame clones and leaves some out. The sample carries 86,000 or so clones, around nine tenths recorded once. This specimen consisted of unstimulated CD8+ T cells sorted from spleen or lymph node cells, obtained before intestinal transplant. Receptor source: a human donor who received an intestinal transplant.

The chain recombines TRBV6-4 with TRBJ2-3; 12 nucleotides agree with TRBD2. CDR3 length: 15 amino acids. The J segment lost 4 bases and the V segment lost 3 bases, leaving 2 bases of the junction unmatched. CDR1 is MRHNA, CDR2 SNTAGT, per germline. CDR3 nucleotides: TGTGCCAGCAGTGATACTAGCGGGGGGTCAGATACGCAGTATTTT. It is translated as CASSDTSGGSDTQYF.

The rearrangement joins TRBV7-6 to TRBJ1-2, with D uncertain. The CDR3 is 16 amino acids. Germline CDR1 and CDR2: SGHVS and FNYEAQ. V gave up 5 bases and J gave up 7 bases, with 23 bases separating them. CDR3 residues: CASSQMPLSNKGGYTF. The CDR3 DNA reads as TGTGCCAGCAGCCAAATGCCCCTTTCCAATAAGGGTGGCTACACCTTC.

V and J are TRBV15 and TRBJ2-7; 8 bases agree with TRBD1. This CDR3 is built from 15 residues. CDR1 LNHNV and CDR2 YYDKDF come from the germline V gene (reference sequence). V lost 0 bases to trimming and J lost 4 bases; unmatched junction nucleotides: 5. CDR3 sequence (DNA): TGTGCCACCAGCAGAGAGGGGACAGGTTATTACGAGCAGTACTTC. Translated: CATSREGTGYYEQYF.

V gene TRBV29-1 combines with J gene TRBJ1-1; the match to TRBD1 covers 11 bases. The V and J ends lost 6 bases and 4 bases, in that order; junction bases with no gene match: 10. The CDR3 spans 15 residues. The germline V gene has CDR1 SQVTM and CDR2 ANQGSEA. The CDR3 nucleotides read TGCAGCGTGGCCGGGACAGGGGGTTTAGGCACTGAAGCTTTCTTT. Protein product: CSVAGTGGLGTEAFF.

The chain links TRBV15 to TRBJ2-4, with D possibly TRBD1 on 5 matching bases. V shed 4 bases and J shed 7 bases, with 14 bases lying between them. Germline values: CDR1 LNHNV, CDR2 YYDKDF (reference sequence). The CDR3 loop spans 14 amino acids. The CDR3 is CATSNQGPGNIQYF. For the CDR3, the DNA is TGTGCCACCAGCAACCAGGGCCCAGGGAACATTCAGTACTTC.

The CDR3 sequence is CASSLSPGGWDTQYF. CDR3 DNA: TGTGCCAGCAGCTTAAGTCCGGGGGGATGGGATACGCAGTATTTT. The rearrangement links TRBV7-9 to TRBJ2-3, with 7 bases aligning to TRBD2. CDR3 size: 15 residues. Germline V gene sequence: CDR1 SEHNR, CDR2 FQNEAQ (reference sequence). The J segment lost 6 bases and the V segment lost 2 bases, leaving 8 bases of the junction unmatched.

The chain joins TRBV27 to TRBJ2-1; TRBD1 agrees at 7 bases. V lost 1 base to trimming and J lost 5 bases; unmatched junction nucleotides: 2. The CDR3 contains 14 residues. The germline V gene encodes CDR1 MNHEY and CDR2 SMNVEV (reference sequence). The CDR3 coding sequence is TGTGCCAGCAGTTTATGGCAGGGGGACAATGAGCAGTTCTTC. Amino acid sequence: CASSLWQGDNEQFF.

The chain is built from TRBV15 and TRBJ2-7, with D tentatively TRBD1 (6 bases). V was pared by 1 base and J by 3 bases, with 10 bases between. Germline V gives CDR1 LNHNV, CDR2 YYDKDF (reference sequence). The CDR3 is made up of 14 amino acids. CDR3 loop: CATSRVTGRYEQYF. CDR3 nucleotides: TGTGCCACCAGCAGAGTGACAGGTCGCTACGAGCAGTACTTC.

The chain couples TRBV29-1 to TRBJ2-7, with D hard to call. Germline CDR1 reads SQVTM; CDR2 reads ANQGSEA. Between the trimmed V and J ends, which lost 2 bases and 5 bases, there was a span of 7 bases. The CDR3 runs to 11 residues. The CDR3 loop reads CSVEIRDEQYF. Here the CDR3 DNA reads TGCAGCGTTGAAATCCGGGACGAGCAGTACTTC.

The CDR3 loop reads CASSVSGGQGASPLHF. The CDR3 DNA reads TGTGCCAGCAGCGTATCGGGTGGACAGGGAGCTTCACCCCTCCACTTT. This chain links TRBV9 with TRBJ1-6, with 8 bases fitting TRBD1. Losses at the gene ends were 1 base for V and 9 bases for J; bases not matched to a gene: 9. CDR3 length: 16 residues. Looked up from germline, CDR1 is SGDLS and CDR2 is YYNGEE.

V is TRBV6-1 and J is TRBJ2-7, with 8 bases lining up with TRBD2. The trim removed 3 bases at V and 6 bases at J, leaving 10 bases unmatched. Germline CDR1 is MNHNS and CDR2 is SASEGT. This CDR3 spans 15 amino acids. This chain's CDR3 is CASSEGLGPNVEQYF. CDR3 DNA sequence: TGTGCCAGCAGTGAGGGACTAGGCCCTAACGTCGAGCAGTACTTC.

The genes are TRBV19 and TRBJ2-7, with a weak D call TRBD1 (5 bases). The V gene's germline CDR1 is LNHDA and CDR2 SQIVND (reference sequence). The CDR3 totals 15 residues. V dropped 1 base and J dropped 5 bases, with 15 bases sitting between them. The CDR3 coding sequence is TGTGCCAGTAGTATAGGACAGCAAAACTGGGACGAGCAGTACTTC. Protein: CASSIGQQNWDEQYF.

The J gene is TRBJ1-2, the V gene TRBV27, with 7 bases matching TRBD1. Trimming cost V 6 bases and J 0 bases; bases outside gene matches: 13. The CDR3 runs 17 residues. Germline assignment: CDR1 MNHEY and CDR2 SMNVEV (reference sequence). The CDR3 bases are TGTGCCAGCAGCTCTGGGACAGTAGACCGCACTAACTATGGCTACACCTTC. This sequence encodes CASSSGTVDRTNYGYTF.

The chain recombines TRBV6-5 with TRBJ1-2, with D perhaps matching TRBD1 (5 bases). The germline V gene encodes CDR1 MNHEY and CDR2 SVGAGI. The V and J ends lost 2 bases and 3 bases respectively, with 10 bases between them. CDR3 length: 14 amino acids. The CDR3 nucleotides read TGTGCCAGCAGTTACGGGGCCGGGGACTATGGCTACACCTTC. This gives the protein CASSYGAGDYGYTF.

This chain connects TRBV19 to TRBJ2-7, with D unclear. The germline V and J ends were trimmed by 4 bases and 4 bases, with 11 bases remaining between them. Germline V gene data show CDR1 as LNHDA and CDR2 as SQIVND (reference sequence). This CDR3 is built from 13 residues. The DNA for the CDR3 is TGTGCCAGTAGTAAACGACATTCTTACGAGCAGTACTTC. Protein product: CASSKRHSYEQYF.

V usage is TRBV5-1 and J usage is TRBJ2-7; D gene uncertain. Germline CDR1 SGHRS, CDR2 YFSETQ. With 0 bases removed from V and 5 bases from J, the gap between germline ends came to 9 bases. This CDR3 is 13 amino acids long. The CDR3 DNA reads TGCGCCAGCAGCTTGGAAGTTCTCAACGAGCAGTACTTC. Translated: CASSLEVLNEQYF.

V usage is TRBV9 and J usage is TRBJ2-7; 13 bases map to TRBD2. The CDR3 extends over 15 amino acids. CDR1 and CDR2 from the germline V gene are SGDLS and YYNGEE. V lost 3 bases to trimming and J lost 5 bases; unmatched junction nucleotides: 5. CDR3 amino acids: CASSGGTSGINEQYF. For the CDR3, the DNA is TGTGCCAGCAGCGGGGGGACTAGCGGGATCAACGAGCAGTACTTC. Looking up the rest from reference TRBV9 and TRBJ2-7 gives the full variable domain: DSGVTQTPKHLITATGQRVTLRCSPRSGDLSVYWYQQSLDQGLQFLIQYYNGEERAKGNILERFSAQQFPDLHSELNLSSLELGDSALYFCASSGGTSGINEQYFGPGTRLTVT.

The CDR3 region is CASSQDMGNTIYF. Here the CDR3 DNA reads TGTGCCAGCAGCCAAGATATGGGAAACACCATATATTTT. The chain joins TRBV4-2 to TRBJ1-3; no clear D. V lost 0 bases, J lost 4 bases, and 4 bases lay in between. The CDR3 is 13 amino acids. CDR1 and CDR2 from the germline V gene are LGHNA and YNFKEQ.

This chain connects TRBV13 to TRBJ2-5; D gene uncertain. Trimming took 4 bases from V and 4 from J, leaving 7 bases between them. This CDR3 is built from 12 residues. The germline V gene has CDR1 PRHDT and CDR2 FYEKMQ (reference sequence). The CDR3 bases are TGTGCCAGCAGCTGGAGTGTAGAGACCCAGTACTTC. It specifies CASSWSVETQYF.

In this sample, this clone turned up a few times. This same CDR3 is encoded by further DNA sequences in the sample. For the CDR3, the DNA is TGTGCCAGCAGCTTAGCGTTGGGGGGGGTTCGGGGGGAGCAGTACTTC. It is translated as CASSLALGGVRGEQYF. The gene calls are TRBV7-2 and TRBJ2-7, with 7 bases that match TRBD2. This CDR3 region has 16 residues. V dropped 0 bases and J dropped 7; count of bases not matched to a gene: 12. The germline V gene encodes CDR1 SGHTA and CDR2 FQGNSA.

The CDR3 spells CASVREGTDTQYF. The CDR3 DNA sequence: TGTGCCAGCGTGAGGGAAGGCACAGATACGCAGTATTTT. This chain connects TRBV7-9 to TRBJ2-3; tentative D call: TRBD2 (5 bases). CDR1 SEHNR and CDR2 FQNEAQ come from the germline V gene (reference sequence). With 8 bases removed from V and 1 base from J, the gap between germline ends came to 10 bases. CDR3 length: 13 amino acids.

This chain links TRBV29-1 with TRBJ2-7; D not certain. Trimming left V 6 bases short and J 6 bases short, with 15 bases between. The CDR3 is made up of 12 amino acids. The germline V gene encodes CDR1 SQVTM and CDR2 ANQGSEA. The CDR3 reads CSVYRSVLEQYF. The CDR3 nucleotides read TGCAGCGTGTACAGAAGCGTCCTCGAGCAGTACTTC.

This chain connects TRBV28 to TRBJ2-1; 10 nucleotides match TRBD2. The CDR3 runs 15 residues. The J segment lost 4 bases and the V segment lost 3 bases, leaving 3 bases of the junction unmatched. Per germline, CDR1 MDHEN and CDR2 SYDVKM. The CDR3 spells CASSLSSGSYNEQFF. The CDR3, as DNA: TGTGCCAGCAGTTTGTCTAGCGGGAGTTACAATGAGCAGTTCTTC.

The chain recombines TRBV5-4 with TRBJ1-2, with 9 positions matching TRBD1. CDR3 length equals 14 residues. Trimming at V came to 4 bases and at J to 2 bases, leaving 3 bases not matched to a gene. Germline V gene sequence: CDR1 SGHNT, CDR2 YYREEE (reference sequence). The CDR3 DNA reads TGTGCCAGCAGCCCAGGACAGGGGAACTATGGCTACACCTTC. Protein: CASSPGQGNYGYTF.